Presented here are 8 T cell receptor beta chains from one specimen sequenced in a study of tumor and adjacent non-tumor tissue in lung cancer. A modified ARM-PCR protocol with three rounds of nested PCR amplified TCRbeta. Each CDR3 protein is one row after TCRdb ran MiXCR on the multiplex PCR reads. This sample yields about 80,000 distinct CDR3 sequences, of which 80% to 90% are seen a single time; about half belongs to the top ten. RNA was extracted from bulk tissue without any cell sorting. This non-tumor lung sample came from over 3 cm beyond the tumor edge. The material sequenced was distant non-tumor lung tissue. These receptors were obtained from a man aged 55 to 70 with non-small cell lung cancer.

As concerns this clonotype: At one end, the junction sequence differs from germline, possibly due to a read error. V usage is TRBV6-6 and J usage is TRBJ2-1; 7 bases match TRBD2. CDR3 size: 15 residues. From germline, CDR1 is MNHNY and CDR2 SVGAGI (reference sequence). The CDR3 sequence is CTSGWGGGAYNEQFF. CDR3 nucleotide sequence: TGTACCAGCGGTTGGGGTGGGGGGGCCTACAATGAGCAGTTCTTC.

This clonotype has only one observation. At one end the junction does not follow the germline gene, possibly because of a read error. The V call is TRBV6-6, the J call TRBJ2-1, with a weak D call TRBD2 (5 bases). The CDR3 is made up of 15 amino acids. Germline V gene lookup returns CDR1 MNHNY and CDR2 SVGAGI (reference sequence). The CDR3 DNA sequence: TGTGTCAGCAGTCAACTAGTGGGAGTACACAATGACCAGTTCTTC. Encoded protein: CVSSQLVGVHNDQFF.

A word on this clonotype: The junction differs from germline at one of its ends, possibly a read error. The chain is built from TRBV11-1 and TRBJ2-1, with TRBD2 identical over 10 bases. The CDR3 is 17 residues long. Germline CDR1 SGHAT, CDR2 FQDESV (reference sequence). CDR3 nucleotide sequence: TGTGCCAGTAGCTTATCTCGGTTAGCGGGAGGCAACAATGAGCAGTTATTC. The encoded protein is CASSLSRLAGGNNEQLF.

A word on this clonotype: The DNA is left out, because the CDR3 cannot be placed on it with certainty; the CDR3 is given as TCRdb lists it. The chain carries TRBV6-6 and TRBJ2-1; TRBD1, as called in the table, went unchecked against the DNA. Germline V CDR1 and CDR2: MNHNY, SVGAGI (reference sequence). The CDR3 spans 15 amino acids, including both terminal residues. CDR3 loop: CANSWGAGAYNEQFF.

The chain joins TRBV4-1 to TRBJ2-7; TRBD2 matches 7 bases. The CDR3 is 16 residues long. Germline V gene lookup returns CDR1 MGHRA and CDR2 YSYEKL. With 0 bases clipped from V and 5 bases from J, the junction kept 10 bases outside the gene matches. The CDR3 region has the DNA TGCGCCAGCAGCCAAGAACATCCCGGGAGGTTAAACGAGCAGTACTTC. Its translation is CASSQEHPGRLNEQYF.

The chain has TRBV20-1 and TRBJ2-1; no firm D call. Germline CDR1 is DFQATT and CDR2 is SNEGSKA (reference sequence). Trimming removed 0 bases from V and 9 bases from J, with 12 bases in between. There are 13 residues in the CDR3. The CDR3 nucleotides read TGCAGTGCTAGAGACCCTAAGGAGACTGAGCAGTTCTTC. Protein: CSARDPKETEQFF.

The chain couples TRBV11-3 to TRBJ2-7, with D possibly being TRBD2 (5 bases). The germline V and J ends were trimmed by 9 bases and 2 bases, with 14 bases remaining between them. In germline, CDR1 is SGHNT, CDR2 YENEEA. There are 13 residues in the CDR3. The CDR3 region has the DNA TGTGCCAGGGGCCCCCGGAGGCCCTACGAGCAGTACTTC. Protein product: CARGPRRPYEQYF.

About this clonotype itself: Likely a read error: the CDR3 ends without its conserved phenylalanine or tryptophan. The V and J genes are TRBV12-3 or TRBV12-4 and TRBJ1-5; tentatively, D is TRBD1 (5 bases). CDR3 length: 13 residues. The CDR3 coding sequence is TGTGACAGCAGTTTACTCAGGGATCAGCCCCAGCATTTA. It codes for CDSSLLRDQPQHL.